This record looks at one TCR beta chain sequence and its context. Its antigen is currently unknown. This sample is drawn from a study of PD-L1 blockade in urothelial cancer. Study as a whole: Blood was analyzed 3 weeks (second dose) and 6 weeks after treatment start.

Each individual provided 1 to 8 samples (taken pretreatment and on-treatment). Regarding the study as a whole: TCR clonality was measured in pretreatment peripheral blood. Clonality below the median predicted better survival.

Assay: immunoSEQ multiplex PCR; the TCRdb copy retains only in-frame clones and omits some. This sample yields about 82,000 clones, of which about nine tenths are seen a single time; 4.5% to 7% belongs to the top ten. The TCR sequence derives from a woman between 65 and 79 years old with urothelial cancer. The sample here was PBMCs, taken around atezolizumab (anti-PD-L1) treatment.

CDR3 residues: CASSGHRDRVHSPLHF. CDR3 DNA sequence: TGTGCCAGCAGCGGACACCGGGACAGGGTACATTCACCCCTCCACTTT. The rearrangement uses TRBV9 and TRBJ1-6, with 9 positions matching TRBD1. Germline V gene lookup returns CDR1 SGDLS and CDR2 YYNGEE. The CDR3 totals 16 residues. The V segment lost 3 bases and the J segment 8 bases; nucleotides outside the gene matches: 9.